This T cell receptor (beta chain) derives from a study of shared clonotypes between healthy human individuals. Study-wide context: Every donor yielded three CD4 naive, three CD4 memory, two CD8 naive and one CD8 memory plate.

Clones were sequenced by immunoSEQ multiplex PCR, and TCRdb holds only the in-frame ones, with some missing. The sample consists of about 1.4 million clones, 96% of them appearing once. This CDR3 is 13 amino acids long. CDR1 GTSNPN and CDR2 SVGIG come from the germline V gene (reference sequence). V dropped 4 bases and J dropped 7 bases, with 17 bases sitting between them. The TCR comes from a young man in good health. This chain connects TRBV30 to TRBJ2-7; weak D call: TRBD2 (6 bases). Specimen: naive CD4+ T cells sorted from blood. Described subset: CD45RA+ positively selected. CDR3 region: CAWTSREAGEQYF. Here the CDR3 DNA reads TGTGCCTGGACTTCGAGGGAGGCGGGTGAGCAGTACTTC.